This T cell receptor beta chain is from a study of blood T cell repertoires in COVID-19. On the study more broadly: The samples span acute and convalescent COVID-19 from the United States, Italy and Spain. From T cells, B-cell-depleted T cells, or PBMCs came the material, which was cDNA or gDNA.

Original processing methods: Amplification of reference gene primers was used by the study to estimate nucleated cell counts. Here immunoSEQ multiplex PCR was the method, and the copy in TCRdb shows in-frame clones only, minus some. V, J and clone size derive from that table, while D and trimming were established from the DNA sequence. The sample has about 240,000 clones, about nine tenths seen once. The CDR3 loop spans 14 amino acids. The junction had 8 bases not matched to a gene; V was cut back by 6 bases and J by 5 bases. Looked up from germline, CDR1 is LNHDA and CDR2 is SQIVND (reference sequence).

The rearrangement joins TRBV19 to TRBJ2-5; 8 positions match TRBD2. Sequences were obtained from peripheral blood. This TCR was recovered from a man aged 55-75 years who had recovered from COVID-19. In DNA form, the CDR3 reads TGTGCCAGTAGACCCGCGGGGGGCCGGGAGACCCAGTACTTC. It encodes CASRPAGGRETQYF.